A single count supports the clone carrying this T cell receptor (beta chain). TCRdb's table, derived via immunoSEQ multiplex PCR, lists solely in-frame clones and lacks some. The sample includes around 21,000 clones, more than 85% of them seen just once. This specimen belongs to a study of T cell changes during pregnancy in multiple sclerosis. Germline CDR1 and CDR2: LNHDA and SQIVND (reference sequence). The V gene lost 3 bases and the J gene lost 7 bases, with 12 bases spanning the gap. This CDR3 is 14 amino acids long. The specimen was CD8+ T cells from peripheral blood mononuclear cells, collected after pregnancy. The TCR was taken from a female donor in good health, enrolled as a control in a pregnancy study. The chain links TRBV19 to TRBJ1-4; D remains unclear. The CDR3 protein is CASSMDAAGEKLFF. CDR3 in DNA: TGTGCCAGTAGTATGGACGCGGCGGGTGAAAAACTGTTTTTT.